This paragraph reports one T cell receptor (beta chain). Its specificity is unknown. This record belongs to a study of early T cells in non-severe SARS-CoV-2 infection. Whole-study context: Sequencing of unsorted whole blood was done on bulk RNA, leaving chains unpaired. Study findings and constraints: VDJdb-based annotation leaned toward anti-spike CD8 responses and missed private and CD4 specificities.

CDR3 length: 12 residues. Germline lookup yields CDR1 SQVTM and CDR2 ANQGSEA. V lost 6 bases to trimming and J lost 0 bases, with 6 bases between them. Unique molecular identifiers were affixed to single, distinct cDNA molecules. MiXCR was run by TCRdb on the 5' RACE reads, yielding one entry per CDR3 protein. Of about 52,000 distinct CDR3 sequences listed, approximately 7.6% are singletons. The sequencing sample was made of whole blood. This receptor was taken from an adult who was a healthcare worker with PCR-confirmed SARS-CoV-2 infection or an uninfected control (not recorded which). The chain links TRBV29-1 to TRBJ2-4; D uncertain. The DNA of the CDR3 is TGCAGCGTCGAGTTAGCCAAAAACATTCAGTACTTC. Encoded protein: CSVELAKNIQYF.